This T cell receptor beta chain came from a study of T cells in Graves' hyperthyroidism and ophthalmopathy (dated by TCRdb to about 2019). Some background on the complete study: Peripheral blood samples were taken at the time of initial diagnosis, prior to any treatment. After blood sampling, hyperthyroidism patients were treated with methimazole at a starting dose of 30 mg daily, and ophthalmopathy patients were treated with high-dose intravenous methylprednisolone. According to the paper, TCR Vbeta CDR3 sequencing was carried out on around 140 peripheral blood samples, which came from approximately 43 ophthalmopathy, under 80 hyperthyroidism and approximately 17 progressor patients. To identify distinguishing TCR V-J signatures, a discovery cohort of about 95 patients was used, comprising 40 to 45 with Graves' ophthalmopathy and approximately 57 with stable Graves' hyperthyroidism. The roughly 100 discovery patients were divided at random into training and test sets in a 7:3 ratio. Prospective prediction of ophthalmopathy was tested in an independent validation cohort consisting of under 20 hyperthyroidism patients and approximately 16 patients who later progressed to ophthalmopathy. Thyroid tissue and blood T-cell repertoires from six or seven Graves' hyperthyroidism patients were also compared in the study.

TCR beta CDR3 regions were amplified from RNA transcripts. The TCR CDR3 was subjected to a first round of RT-PCR using the HTBI primer set and the Qiagen OneStep RT-PCR kit. A second multiplex PCR round built the libraries, followed by size selection and purification. The libraries were sequenced on an Illumina HiSeq2000 using paired-end 100 bp reads. The authors' pipeline ran thus. SOAPnuke was used to process the raw data, throwing out any read that contained adapters or uncalled bases, had a mean Phred below 15, or lacked an exact constant-primer or identifier match. High-quality paired reads were merged using COPE v1.2.5, and each unique nucleotide sequence was defined as a clonotype. MiTCR v1.1 was used to align the clonotypes against IMGT TRBV, TRBD and TRBJ reference segments. Only V-J combinations with frequency above 0.0001, covering about 99% of repertoires, were analysed. A TCS score was defined as the ratio of F50 (clonal expansion) to E x V (chaos), with BLOSUM62-based TCRdist applied between CDR3 peptides within each V-J. Welch's t-statistics and random forest reduced roughly 500 V-J features to 13, which were used in a naive Bayes classifier (R e1071). The similarity between thyroid and blood repertoires was quantified using the Morisita-Horn index. TCRdb itself trimmed the public reads at Q25 with fastp, ran MiXCR and retained productive beta chains. Merged by CDR3 protein, the rows form single entries marked with the most common genes and DNA. The V and J calls reflect TCRdb's pipeline rather than the authors' work. Counted in this sample were roughly 40,000 distinct CDR3 sequences; 52% of them appeared once. The ten largest clones take up roughly 17% of the sample.

On the study overall, not on this receptor specifically: In cross-validation, a model built on a 13 V-J signature told ophthalmopathy apart from stable hyperthyroidism with approximately 90% sensitivity and around 84% specificity, and in testing the same model reached 80%/75%. In validation, the model predicted progression to ophthalmopathy with 55% to 71% sensitivity and 72.22% specificity, a median of around 6.6 months before onset. Most expanded thyroid clonotypes (frequency above 0.001) were also detected in blood, a finding suggesting that blood repertoires may reflect thyroid immune responses. Sample size was not statistically predetermined, and blinding of investigators to group allocation was not performed.

This clonotype has at least ten counts. Its recognized antigen is unknown. Qualities for individual bases were not recorded, and no much larger clone is one base off. Ophthalmopathy patients had moderately to severely active disease, with a Clinical Activity Score of 3 or more, a NOSPECS grade of 4 or more, and a disease duration of less than 3 months. Patients with uncontrolled infections, other autoimmune diseases, pregnancy or lactation were excluded. Clinical symptoms, serum thyroxine and TRAb, thyroid ultrasound, and orbital computed tomography formed the basis for the diagnoses. Ficoll-Paque density gradient centrifugation was used to isolate PBMCs from 10 ml of fresh peripheral blood. Total RNA was extracted with Trizol reagent, and quality was checked on an Agilent 2100 Bioanalyzer. V lost 1 base and J lost 15 bases, and the count of bases not matched to a germline gene is 7. CDR1 DFQATT and CDR2 SNEGSKA are derived from the germline V gene (reference sequence). Counted from cysteine to phenylalanine, this CDR3 has 13 amino acids. Only the CDR3 part of the read is kept: 39 bases, read in frame from the first base.

The specimen was blood. The receptor's source is a man in his forties with Graves' ophthalmopathy. The rearranged chain carries TRBV20-1 and TRBJ2-1, with 12 middle bases fitting TRBD2. The sequence in DNA is TGCAGTGCTAGAGGCGCTAGCGGGAGGGTACCGTTCTTC. It translates to CSARGASGRVPFF.